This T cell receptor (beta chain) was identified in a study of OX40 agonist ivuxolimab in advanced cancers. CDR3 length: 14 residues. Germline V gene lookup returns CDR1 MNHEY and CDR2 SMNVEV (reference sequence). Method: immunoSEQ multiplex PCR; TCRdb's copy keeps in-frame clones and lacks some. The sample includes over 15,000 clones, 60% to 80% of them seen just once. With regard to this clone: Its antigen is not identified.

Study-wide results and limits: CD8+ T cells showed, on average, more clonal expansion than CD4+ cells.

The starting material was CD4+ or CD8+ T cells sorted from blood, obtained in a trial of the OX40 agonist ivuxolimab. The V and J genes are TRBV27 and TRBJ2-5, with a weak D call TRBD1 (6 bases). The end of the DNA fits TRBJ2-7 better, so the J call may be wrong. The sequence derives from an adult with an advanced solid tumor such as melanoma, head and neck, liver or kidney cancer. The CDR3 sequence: CASSLKGVFYEQYF. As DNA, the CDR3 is TGTGCCAGCAGTTTAAAGGGGGTTTTCTACGAGCAGTACTTC.